What follows is one T cell receptor beta chain and its context. J lost 3 bases, V lost 4 bases, and 3 bases had no gene match. Germline CDR1 and CDR2: SQVTM and ANQGSEA. There are 13 residues in the CDR3. These data belong to a study of blood T cell repertoires in COVID-19. Whole-study context: Donors in the United States, Italy and Spain gave samples during acute or convalescent COVID-19. PBMCs, B-cell-depleted T cells, or T cells provided the cDNA or gDNA that made up the material.

In the original workflow: Reference gene primer amplification gave estimated nucleated cell counts. Generated by immunoSEQ multiplex PCR, the TCRdb table keeps only in-frame clones and is missing some. Clonal size and the V and J genes are those of that table, whereas D and trimming came from the DNA. The table shows 150,000 or so clones, with roughly 79% occurring only once. The receptor comes from a human donor with acute or convalescent COVID-19. The donor label of this sample is uncertain. The chain combines TRBV29-1 with TRBJ1-1, with TRBD1 identical over 9 bases. Sequenced input: peripheral blood. The CDR3 bases are TGCAGCGTTGGGACAGGGGATGACACTGAAGCTTTCTTT. Translated, it gives CSVGTGDDTEAFF. Using reference TRBV29-1 and TRBJ1-1 for the parts outside the CDR3, the full variable domain is SAVISQKPSRDICQRGTSLTIQCQVDSQVTMMFWYRQQPGQSLTLIATANQGSEATYESGFVIDKFPISRPNLTFSTLTVSNMSPEDSSIYLCSVGTGDDTEAFFGQGTRLTVV.